This paragraph covers one TCR beta chain sequence. The antigen is not known. This sample's time point: recipient sample about 28 days before transplant, after cytoreduction. Blood collection times were about day -28 and days 30, 100, 180 posttransplant. Germline trimming cut 3 bases from V and 2 bases from J; bases unmatched to any gene: 5. This CDR3 is built from 16 residues. Per the germline V gene, CDR1 is MNHEY and CDR2 is SVGAGI. The data originate from a study of T cell clonotyping in hematopoietic cell transplantation. Study-level points and caveats: Few recipient clonotypes overlapped donors; over 97% were de novo at given depth.

TCRdb keeps only in-frame clones here, not all; method: immunoSEQ multiplex PCR. The data contain fewer than 8,000 clones, approximately 97% of them singletons. J is TRBJ1-4 and V is TRBV6-5; TRBD1 matches at 8 bases. Sequenced here: peripheral blood mononuclear cells, sampled before stem cell transplant. The sequence derives from a man aged 65-85 years with acute myeloid leukemia. Some clones in this sample may be carry-over from other donors' samples. The DNA of the CDR3 is TGTGCCAGCAGTTATGGACAGGGTGAGACTAATGAAAAACTGTTTTTT. As protein: CASSYGQGETNEKLFF.